The clone carrying this T cell receptor delta chain turned up a few times. A far more abundant clone sits one base away, making this likely a read error. The same CDR3 arises from other DNA sequences in this sample as well. Vgamma9/Vdelta2+ and Vdelta2-negative gammadelta T cells were flow-sorted from PBMC for bulk sequencing. The sample belongs to a study of γδ T cells in repeated Plasmodium falciparum infection. V was pared by 2 bases and J by 3 bases, with 16 bases of the junction left unmatched. The germline V gene encodes CDR1 TSWWSYY and CDR2 QGS. The CDR3 runs 19 residues. TCRdb fed the multiplex PCR reads to CATT. This table has about 57,000 delta-chain clones, 1.5% to 2% appearing once.

This TCR was sampled from a pool of human donors (malaria-infected and uninfected, not separated). Sequencing used gamma-delta T cells from blood. V usage is TRDV1 and J usage is TRDJ1, with 9 nucleotides matching TRDD3. The CDR3 DNA sequence: TGTGCTCTTGGGGAAAAGGGATGGCGTTGGGGGATAGGAGCCGATAAACTCATCTTT. Its translation is CALGEKGWRWGIGADKLIF.